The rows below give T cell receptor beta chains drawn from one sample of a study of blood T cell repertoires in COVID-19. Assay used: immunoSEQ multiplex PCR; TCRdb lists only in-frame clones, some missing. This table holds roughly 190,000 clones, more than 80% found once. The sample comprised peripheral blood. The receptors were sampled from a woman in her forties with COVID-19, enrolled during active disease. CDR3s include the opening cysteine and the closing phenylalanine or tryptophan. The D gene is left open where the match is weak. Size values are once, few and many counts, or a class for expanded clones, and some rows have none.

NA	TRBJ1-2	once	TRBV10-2	TGCGCCAGCAGTGGGCAGGGGCAGCTCTACACCTTC	CASSGQGQLYTF
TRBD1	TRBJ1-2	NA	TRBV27	TGTGCCAGCAAAGCCGACAGGGCCTATGGCTACACCTTC	CASKADRAYGYTF
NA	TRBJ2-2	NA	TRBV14	TGTGCCAGCAGCCAAAAGGGAGGTCTGAACACCGGGGAGCTGTTTTTT	CASSQKGGLNTGELFF
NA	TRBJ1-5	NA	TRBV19	TGTGCCAGTAGTATAGATGGGGGGGTAAATCAGCCCCAGCATTTT	CASSIDGGVNQPQHF
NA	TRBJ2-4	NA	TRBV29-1	TGCAGCGTTGACGGGGATAACATTCAGTACTTC	CSVDGDNIQYF
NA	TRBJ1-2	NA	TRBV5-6	TGTGCCAGCAGCTTGAACAGGGAATATGGCTACACCTTC	CASSLNREYGYTF
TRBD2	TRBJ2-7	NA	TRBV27	TGTGCCAGCAGTTTAGGTCCTCCGGCGGGGGGCTACGAGCAGTACTTC	CASSLGPPAGGYEQYF
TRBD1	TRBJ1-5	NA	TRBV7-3	TGTGCCAGCAGACCCGACAGGGAGAATCAGCCCCAGCATTTT	CASRPDRENQPQHF
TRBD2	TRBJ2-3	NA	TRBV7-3	TGTGCCAGCAGCTTCGGAACTAGCGGGAGTTTAGATACGCAGTATTTT	CASSFGTSGSLDTQYF
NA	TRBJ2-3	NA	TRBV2	TGTGCCAGCCAGCGCCGGTCCCGCACAGATACGCAGTATTTT	CASQRRSRTDTQYF
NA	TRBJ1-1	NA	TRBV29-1	TGCAGCGTTGAAGAGGCTGGACAGAGGATGAACACTGAAGCTTTCTTT	CSVEEAGQRMNTEAFF
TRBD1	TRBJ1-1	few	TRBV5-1	TGCGCCAGCAGCTCCGAGACAGGGGCCACTGAAGCTTTCTTT	CASSSETGATEAFF
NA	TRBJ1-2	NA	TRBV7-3	TGTGCCAGCAGGGAAGGGGCGACAAGTGACTATGGCTACACCTTC	CASREGATSDYGYTF
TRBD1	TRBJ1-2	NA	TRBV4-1	TGCGCCAGCAGCCAAGCGAGAAGAGGACAGGGAAGCTATGGCTACACCTTC	CASSQARRGQGSYGYTF
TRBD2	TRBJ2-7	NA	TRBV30	TGTGCCTGGAGGGGGGGGGCCTACGAGCAGTACTTC	CAWRGGAYEQYF
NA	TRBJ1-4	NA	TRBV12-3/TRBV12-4	TGTGCCAGCAGTAGCTCTGAAAAACTGTTTTTT	CASSSSEKLFF
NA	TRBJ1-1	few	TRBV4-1	TGCGCCAGCAGCCAAGTACTGGGGCTGAACACTGAAGCTTTCTTT	CASSQVLGLNTEAFF
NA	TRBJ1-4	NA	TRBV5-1	TGCGCCAGCAGCTTGGAAGGGGTTAATGAAAAACTGTTTTTT	CASSLEGVNEKLFF
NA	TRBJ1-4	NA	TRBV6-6	TGTGCCAGCAGTAACAGGGTGCGTTCTAATGAAAAACTGTTTTTT	CASSNRVRSNEKLFF
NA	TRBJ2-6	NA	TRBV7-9	TGTGCCAGCAGACTGACTCCCGGGTGGGCCAACGTCCTGACTTTC	CASRLTPGWANVLTF
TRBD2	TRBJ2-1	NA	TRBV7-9	TGTGCCAGCAGCCTAGAGGCAGGGACTAGCGGGAGGGAGCAGTTCTTC	CASSLEAGTSGREQFF
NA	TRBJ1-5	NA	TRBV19	TGTGCCAGTAGTCGGGTCAATCAGCCCCAGCATTTT	CASSRVNQPQHF
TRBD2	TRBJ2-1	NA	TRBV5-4	TGTGCCAGCAGCTTGGGGGCTAGCGGGGCCAATGAGCAGTTCTTC	CASSLGASGANEQFF
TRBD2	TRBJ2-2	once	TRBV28	TGTGCCAGCAGGACTAGCGGGAGGGCCTACGGCGGGGAGCTGTTTTTT	CASRTSGRAYGGELFF
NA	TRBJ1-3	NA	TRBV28	TGTGCCAGCAGTTTAAACAGGGTTGGAAACACCATATATTTT	CASSLNRVGNTIYF
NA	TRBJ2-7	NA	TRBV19	TGTGCCAGTAGTACCAGACAGGCCTCCTACGAGCAGTACTTC	CASSTRQASYEQYF
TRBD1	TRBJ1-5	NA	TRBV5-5	TGTGCCAGCAGCTTGGGGGGACAGCTAAAAAATCAGCCCCAGCATTTT	CASSLGGQLKNQPQHF
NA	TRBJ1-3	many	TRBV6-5	TGTGCCAGCAGACTTGGAAACACCATATATTTT	CASRLGNTIYF
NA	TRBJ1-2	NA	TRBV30	TGTGCCTGGAGTGGATCCCCCGGAGGTGGCTACACCTTC	CAWSGSPGGGYTF
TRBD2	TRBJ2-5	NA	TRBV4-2	TGTGCCAGCAGCCAAGATGGGATGACTAGCGGGAGTTGGGTAGAGACCCAGTACTTC	CASSQDGMTSGSWVETQYF
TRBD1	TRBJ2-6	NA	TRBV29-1	TGCAGCGTCCCGGGACAGGGGGCTTCCGGGGCCAACGTCCTGACTTTC	CSVPGQGASGANVLTF
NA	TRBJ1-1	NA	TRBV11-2	TGTGCCAGCAGCTTATGGGCAGGGTCCCGTACTGAAGCTTTCTTT	CASSLWAGSRTEAFF
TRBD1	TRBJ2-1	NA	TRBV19	TGTGCGTCAAATGACAGGGGCACCTACAATGAGCAGTTCTTC	CASNDRGTYNEQFF
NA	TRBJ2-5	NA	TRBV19	TGTGCCAGTCGGGACTTCCAAGAGACCCAGTACTTC	CASRDFQETQYF
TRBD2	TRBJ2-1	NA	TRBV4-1	TGCGCCAGCAGCCAAGGCGGGAGGGGGAATGAGCAGTTCTTC	CASSQGGRGNEQFF
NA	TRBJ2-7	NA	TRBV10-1	TGCGCCAGCAGTGAATCCGGGAGAGACTACGAGCAGTACTTC	CASSESGRDYEQYF
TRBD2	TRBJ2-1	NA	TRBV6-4	TGTGCCAGCAGACTTCCAGATAGCGGGAGGGTTGGCAATGAGCAGTTCTTC	CASRLPDSGRVGNEQFF
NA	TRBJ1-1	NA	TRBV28	TGTGCCAGCAGTATTAACAGGGTTACTGAAGCTTTCTTT	CASSINRVTEAFF
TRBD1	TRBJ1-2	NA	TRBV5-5	TGTGCCAGCAGCCGTGACAGGGATGGCTACACCTTC	CASSRDRDGYTF
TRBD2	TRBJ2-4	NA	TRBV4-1	TGCGCCAGCAGCCAGGAAGGACTAGCGGGAGGTGTACGGTCCAAAAACATTCAGTACTTC	CASSQEGLAGGVRSKNIQYF
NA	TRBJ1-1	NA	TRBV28	TGTGCCAGCAGTTTAACTGGGCTGACAGGTAACACTGAAGCTTTCTTT	CASSLTGLTGNTEAFF
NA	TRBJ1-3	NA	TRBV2	TGTGCCAGAAGACAGAGCTCTGGAAACACCATATATTTT	CARRQSSGNTIYF
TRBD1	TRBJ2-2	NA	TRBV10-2	TGCGCCAGCATGGGACAGGGCCGTAGGGGTAACACCGGGGAGCTGTTTTTT	CASMGQGRRGNTGELFF
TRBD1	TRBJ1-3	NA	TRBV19	TGTGCCAGTAGTATCTCGGGACAGCTCTCTGGAAACACCATATATTTT	CASSISGQLSGNTIYF
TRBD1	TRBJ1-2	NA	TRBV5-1	TGCGCCAGCAGCTCGGGGCTGGGACAGGCTAACTATGGCTACACCTTC	CASSSGLGQANYGYTF